Given below is one TCR beta chain in context. Its antigen is unknown. Here immunoSEQ multiplex PCR was the method, and the copy in TCRdb shows in-frame clones only, minus some. Of 100,000 to 150,000 clones listed, around 83% are singletons. The data are from a study of T cell responses to AZD1222 COVID-19 vaccine. Across the whole study: Whether given at about 4 or about 12 weeks, second doses were pooled. Study-wide results and caveats: After two AZD1222 doses, spike-specific TCR breadth and depth rose versus day 0. The number of AZD1222 recipients seropositive at baseline was only 5 to 7. Researchers took repertoire samples only after the peak T cell response had come.

The V end was cut by 0 bases, the J end by 3 bases, with 19 bases between. The germline CDR1 and CDR2 sequences are SGDLS and YYNGEE. The CDR3 spans 17 residues. The source of this sequence is an adult in good health. The chain couples TRBV9 to TRBJ2-7; TRBD2 is a possible D gene (5 bases). The specimen comprised peripheral blood, sampled on day 0 of AZD1222 vaccination. CDR3 protein: CASSVGWGFRGHYEQYF. DNA of the CDR3: TGTGCCAGCAGCGTAGGTTGGGGTTTTCGGGGTCACTACGAGCAGTACTTC.